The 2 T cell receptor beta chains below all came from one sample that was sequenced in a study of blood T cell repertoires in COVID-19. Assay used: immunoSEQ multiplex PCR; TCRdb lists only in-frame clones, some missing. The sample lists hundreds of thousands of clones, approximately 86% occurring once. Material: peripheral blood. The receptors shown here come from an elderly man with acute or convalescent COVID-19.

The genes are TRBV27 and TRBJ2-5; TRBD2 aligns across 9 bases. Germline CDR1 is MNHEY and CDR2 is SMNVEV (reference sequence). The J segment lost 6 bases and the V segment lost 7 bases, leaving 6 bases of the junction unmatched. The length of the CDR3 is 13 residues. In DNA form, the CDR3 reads TGTGCCAGCAACGCTAGCGGGACGAAGACCCAGTACTTC. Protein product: CASNASGTKTQYF.

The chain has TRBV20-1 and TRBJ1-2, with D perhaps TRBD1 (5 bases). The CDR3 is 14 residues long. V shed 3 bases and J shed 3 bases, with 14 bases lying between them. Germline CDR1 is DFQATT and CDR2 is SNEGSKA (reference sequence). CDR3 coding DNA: TGCAGTGCTAGTCCCCCCAGGGATGACTATGGCTACACCTTC. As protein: CSASPPRDDYGYTF.